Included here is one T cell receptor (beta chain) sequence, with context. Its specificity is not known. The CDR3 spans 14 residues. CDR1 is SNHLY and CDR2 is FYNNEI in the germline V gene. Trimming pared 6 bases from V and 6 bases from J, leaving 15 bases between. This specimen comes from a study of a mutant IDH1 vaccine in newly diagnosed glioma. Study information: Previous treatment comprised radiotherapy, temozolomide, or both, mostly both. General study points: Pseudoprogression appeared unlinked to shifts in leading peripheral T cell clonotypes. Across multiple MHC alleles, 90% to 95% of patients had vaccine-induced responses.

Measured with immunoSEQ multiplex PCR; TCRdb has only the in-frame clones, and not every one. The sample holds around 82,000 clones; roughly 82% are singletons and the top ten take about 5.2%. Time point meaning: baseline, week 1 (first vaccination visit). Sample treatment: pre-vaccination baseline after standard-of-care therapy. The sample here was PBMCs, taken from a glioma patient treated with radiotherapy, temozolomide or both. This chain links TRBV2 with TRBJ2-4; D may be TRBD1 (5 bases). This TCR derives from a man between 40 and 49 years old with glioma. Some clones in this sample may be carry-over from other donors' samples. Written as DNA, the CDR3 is TGTGCCAGCAGAGAACAGGATGGCATAAACATTCAGTACTTC. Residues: CASREQDGINIQYF.